This T cell receptor (beta chain) is from a study of blood T cell repertoires in COVID-19. Study-level background: Italy, Spain and the United States were the sources of the convalescent and acute COVID-19 samples.

TCRdb's copy holds only in-frame clones and misses some; the assay was immunoSEQ multiplex PCR. The sample holds 110,000 to 150,000 clones, around 80% seen once. V lost 9 bases and J lost 0, with 11 bases in between. From germline, CDR1 is KGHDR and CDR2 SFDVKD. The CDR3 is 13 residues long. Sequenced: peripheral blood. The chain recombines TRBV24-1 with TRBJ2-7; D not certain. This TCR came from a woman aged 55-69 years with acute or convalescent COVID-19. The CDR3 nucleotides read TGTGCCACCGCAACACCTCGCTCCTACGAGCAGTACTTC. Protein product: CATATPRSYEQYF.